Each of the 22 T cell receptor beta chains below was sequenced from the same sample in a study of blood T cells in healthy people across ages (dated by TCRdb to the mid-2010s). The library was made by 5' RACE. Sequencing took place on an Illumina HiSeq 2500. The second PCR ran for roughly 7 to 12 cycles and used a J-beta primer mix along with a sample-barcoded 5' primer. In-frame beta chains were kept once TCRdb had trimmed the public reads at Q25 with fastp and called clones with MiXCR. CDR3 protein duplicates are merged, each entry listing the most common genes and DNA. The sample table records about 1,500,000 distinct CDR3 sequences; 28% of these occur just once. Roughly 8% of the sample is held by the ten biggest clonotypes. Sequencing input: blood. All receptors derive from a young woman in good health.

The chain uses TRBV11-3 and TRBJ2-1, with D possibly matching TRBD2 (5 bases). The CDR3 contains 14 residues. V lost 5 bases and J 6 bases, leaving 14 bases between the germline ends. Looked up from germline, CDR1 is SGHNT and CDR2 is YENEEA. CDR3 bases: TGTGCCAGCAGCCCTTCCCAAGCGGTCAATGAGCAGTTCTTC. It yields the protein CASSPSQAVNEQFF.

With respect to this clonotype: Likely a read error: the CDR3 ends without its conserved phenylalanine or tryptophan. The J gene is TRBJ2-7, the V gene TRBV19; 8 nucleotides match TRBD1. There are 15 residues in the CDR3. The germline V gene has CDR1 LNHDA and CDR2 SQIVND (reference sequence). The V gene end was trimmed by 3 bases and the J gene end by 4 bases; junction bases not matched to a gene: 8. The CDR3, as DNA: TGTGCCAGTAGTATGAACAGGGGGACCAAATACGAGCAGTACTTA. This codes for CASSMNRGTKYEQYL.

The chain has TRBV25-1 and TRBJ1-2; D is undetermined. Germline V gene data show CDR1 as MGHDK and CDR2 as SYGVNS. The CDR3 covers 11 residues. V was cut by 4 bases and J by 7 bases, with 7 bases left in between. The chain's CDR3 is CASSGSAGYTF. The CDR3 DNA reads as TGTGCCAGCAGTGGTAGTGCTGGCTACACCTTC.

The rearrangement links TRBV24-1 to TRBJ1-1, with 7 bases matching TRBD1. Trimming cost V 3 bases and J 0 bases; bases outside gene matches: 0. The germline CDR1 and CDR2 sequences are KGHDR and SFDVKD. CDR3 length: 14 amino acids. The CDR3 loop is CATSDDRVNTEAFF. The DNA of the CDR3 is TGTGCCACCAGTGATGACAGGGTGAACACTGAAGCTTTCTTT.

This clonotype was found many times. The chain is built from TRBV7-9 and TRBJ2-4; D is ambiguous. This CDR3 contains 13 residues. Trimming pared 3 bases from V and 3 bases from J, leaving 6 bases between. The V gene's germline CDR1 is SEHNR and CDR2 FQNEAQ (reference sequence). This chain's CDR3 is CASSFPDKNIQYF. DNA for the CDR3: TGTGCCAGCAGCTTCCCCGACAAAAACATTCAGTACTTC.

About this clonotype: This may come from a read error, since a much larger clone is one base off. CDR3 sequence (DNA): TGCGCCAGCAGCCAAGATAGGGTAGCGGGAGCTCGTAATGAGCAGTTCTTC. It is translated as CASSQDRVAGARNEQFF. V and J are TRBV4-3 and TRBJ2-1, with 9 positions matching TRBD2. From germline, CDR1 is LGHNA and CDR2 YSLEER. The CDR3 has 17 residues. The J segment lost 7 bases and the V segment lost 0 bases, leaving 10 bases of the junction unmatched.

This clonotype turned up a few times. The rearrangement joins TRBV5-1 to TRBJ2-7; 7 positions agree with TRBD1. The V segment lost 5 bases and the J segment 4 bases; nucleotides outside the gene matches: 12. The CDR3 spans 15 residues. CDR1 and CDR2 from the germline V gene are SGHRS and YFSETQ. CDR3 DNA sequence: TGCGCCAGCAGTCCAACAGGGGCTGAGGCGTACGAGCAGTACTTC. Its protein product is CASSPTGAEAYEQYF. Together with reference TRBV5-1 and TRBJ2-7, the CDR3 gives the full variable domain: KAGVTQTPRYLIKTRGQQVTLSCSPISGHRSVSWYQQTPGQGLQFLFEYFSETQRNKGNFPGRFSGRQFSNSRSEMNVSTLELGDSALYLCASSPTGAEAYEQYFGPGTRLTVT.

V gene TRBV5-1 combines with J gene TRBJ2-3, with D possibly being TRBD1 (6 bases). There are 17 residues in the CDR3. Deletions cut 0 bases from V and 3 bases from J, with 17 bases between. The germline V gene has CDR1 SGHRS and CDR2 YFSETQ. The CDR3 nucleotides read TGCGCCAGCAGCTTGGAGGCAGGGGAGATTTTTACAGATACGCAGTATTTT. This encodes CASSLEAGEIFTDTQYF.

This clonotype has a count of ten or more. The V gene is TRBV12-3 or TRBV12-4, the J gene TRBJ2-7; TRBD2 might be the D (6 bases). This CDR3 has 13 amino acids. Between the trimmed V and J ends, which lost 2 bases and 5 bases, there was a span of 10 bases. This chain's CDR3 is CASSLRGIHEQYF. For the CDR3, the DNA is TGTGCCAGCAGTTTACGGGGGATCCACGAGCAGTACTTC.

This chain connects TRBV20-1 to TRBJ2-3; 7 nucleotides align to TRBD2. CDR1 and CDR2 (germline): DFQATT, SNEGSKA (reference sequence). With V trimmed by 6 bases and J by 5 bases, 11 bases remained unmatched. The CDR3 runs to 14 residues. CDR3 DNA: TGCAGTGCCTTACGGACTAGGGGTGGAGATACGCAGTATTTT. Translated, it gives CSALRTRGGDTQYF.

To note about this clonotype: This may be a read error, as it is one base from a much larger clone. V is TRBV5-1 and J is TRBJ2-1, with TRBD2 matching 11 bases. Germline CDR1 and CDR2: SGHRS and YFSETQ. This CDR3 comprises 16 residues. With 3 bases clipped from V and 6 bases from J, the junction kept 8 bases outside the gene matches. The CDR3 nucleotides are TGCGCCAGCAGCTGGGTACTAGCGGGAGCATGCAATGAGCAGTTCTTC. It encodes CASSWVLAGACNEQFF.

The gene calls are TRBV9 and TRBJ1-2; D gene uncertain. CDR1 SGDLS and CDR2 YYNGEE come from the germline V gene. The germline V and J ends were trimmed by 4 bases and 5 bases, with 18 bases remaining between them. This CDR3 contains 15 residues. CDR3 sequence (DNA): TGTGCCAGCAGCCCTTCAGACCGGACGGCTTATGGCTACACCTTC. Its translation: CASSPSDRTAYGYTF.

This clonotype came up once. A much bigger clone sits one base away, suggesting this may be a read error. This chain uses TRBV7-6 with TRBJ2-1; TRBD2 agrees at 15 bases. Looked up from germline, CDR1 is SGHVS and CDR2 is FNYEAQ. This CDR3 has 16 residues. Trimming at V came to 1 base and at J to 9 bases, leaving 4 bases not matched to a gene. Written as DNA, the CDR3 is TGTGCCAGCAGCTTAGGGGGACTAGCGGGAGGTAGTGAGCAGTTCTTC. Residues: CASSLGGLAGGSEQFF.

This clonotype occurred many times. The chain joins TRBV5-6 to TRBJ2-5; unclear D gene. This CDR3 is 14 amino acids long. Between the trimmed V and J ends, which lost 4 bases and 2 bases, there was a span of 12 bases. Germline values: CDR1 SGHDT, CDR2 YYEEEE. CDR3 coding DNA: TGTGCCAGCAGCCCGAGACTCGGGCAAGAGACCCAGTACTTC. It is translated as CASSPRLGQETQYF. Drawing the rest from reference TRBV5-6 and TRBJ2-5, the complete variable domain is DAGVTQSPTHLIKTRGQQVTLRCSPKSGHDTVSWYQQALGQGPQFIFQYYEEEERQRGNFPDRFSGHQFPNYSSELNVNALLLGDSALYLCASSPRLGQETQYFGPGTRLLVL.

The CDR3 is CASSWTGALGSEQYF. In DNA form, the CDR3 reads TGCGCCAGCAGCTGGACAGGGGCCCTGGGGAGCGAGCAGTACTTC. The chain combines TRBV5-1 with TRBJ2-7; 9 nucleotides line up with TRBD1. V lost 3 bases and J lost 6; bases outside the gene matches: 10. The CDR3 is 15 amino acids. The germline V gene encodes CDR1 SGHRS and CDR2 YFSETQ.

The table lists this clonotype with a few counts. The V and J genes are TRBV27 and TRBJ2-5, with D perhaps TRBD1 (6 bases). The end of the DNA fits TRBJ2-7 better, so the J call may be wrong. From germline, CDR1 is MNHEY and CDR2 SMNVEV (reference sequence). CDR3 length: 14 amino acids. In DNA, the CDR3 is TGTGCCAGCAGTTTTCGGGGCGCCAGGGGCGAGCAGTACTTC. Protein: CASSFRGARGEQYF.

This rearrangement joins TRBV2 to TRBJ2-3; D gene ambiguous. Trimming cost V 3 bases and J 6 bases, with 10 bases left between them. The CDR3 runs 13 residues. The germline gives CDR1 SNHLY, CDR2 FYNNEI. The CDR3 sequence is CASSEWEGDTQYF. CDR3 DNA: TGTGCCAGCAGTGAGTGGGAAGGCGATACGCAGTATTTT.

This clonotype was counted ten times or more. This chain joins TRBV28 and TRBJ2-7; 8 bases line up with TRBD2. This CDR3 is built from 12 residues. Germline CDR1 MDHEN, CDR2 SYDVKM. The trim removed 8 bases at V and 3 bases at J, leaving 3 bases unmatched. CDR3: CASSGTSYEQYF. The CDR3 DNA is TGTGCCAGCTCTGGGACTAGCTACGAGCAGTACTTC. Combining the CDR3 with reference TRBV28 and TRBJ2-7 gives the whole variable domain DVKVTQSSRYLVKRTGEKVFLECVQDMDHENMFWYRQDPGLGLRLIYFSYDVKMKEKGDIPEGYSVSREKKERFSLILESASTNQTSMYLCASSGTSYEQYFGPGTRLTVT.

As concerns this clonotype: A read error is possible here, since a much larger clone lies one base away. The CDR3 DNA reads TGTGCCAGCAGCTTCGAGGGGGACCGGCCCCAGCATTTT. It translates to CASSFEGDRPQHF. The rearrangement links TRBV11-2 to TRBJ1-5, with D perhaps TRBD1 (6 bases). Germline loops: CDR1 SGHAT, CDR2 FQNNGV. The CDR3 runs 13 residues. Trimming shortened V by 3 bases and J by 9 bases, and 12 bases separated the two germline ends. Full variable domain (missing parts from reference TRBV11-2 and TRBJ1-5): EAGVAQSPRYKIIEKRQSVAFWCNPISGHATLYWYQQILGQGPKLLIQFQNNGVVDDSQLPKDRFSAERLKGVDSTLKIQPAKLEDSAVYLCASSFEGDRPQHFGDGTRLSIL.

The V gene is TRBV12-3 or TRBV12-4, the J gene TRBJ2-3; possible D gene TRBD2, 5 bases. V was clipped by 8 bases and J by 4 bases, with 16 bases between them. CDR3 length equals 14 residues. The CDR3 nucleotides are TGTGCCAGCCGCTCCGGGATGAGTCCAGATACGCAGTATTTT. Translating gives CASRSGMSPDTQYF.

Worth noting for this clonotype: At one of its ends the junction is not consistent with the germline gene, which may arise from a read error. The rearrangement links TRBV5-1 to TRBJ1-4; 7 nucleotides agree with TRBD1. The CDR3 extends over 14 amino acids. Germline values: CDR1 SGHRS, CDR2 YFSETQ. CDR3 protein: CASSSGQLNEKRFF. CDR3 nucleotide sequence: TGCGCCAGCAGCTCGGGACAGCTTAATGAAAAACGGTTTTTT. The variable domain in full, with the rest retrieved from reference TRBV5-1 and TRBJ1-4, is KAGVTQTPRYLIKTRGQQVTLSCSPISGHRSVSWYQQTPGQGLQFLFEYFSETQRNKGNFPGRFSGRQFSNSRSEMNVSTLELGDSALYLCASSSGQLNEKRFFGSGTQLSVL.

This clonotype was seen at least ten times. The CDR3 loop is CASSYGTGELYGYTF. The CDR3 DNA follows: TGTGCCAGCAGTTATGGGACAGGGGAACTCTATGGCTACACCTTC. The chain uses TRBV28 and TRBJ1-2, with 10 bases identical to TRBD1. Germline V CDR1 and CDR2: MDHEN, SYDVKM. The CDR3 sequence is 15 residues long. J lost 4 bases, V lost 4 bases, and 6 bases had no gene match.